This record covers a single TCR beta chain. Germline V gene lookup returns CDR1 MNHNY and CDR2 SVGAGI (reference sequence). Deletions cut 6 bases from V and 3 bases from J, with 11 bases between. This CDR3 comprises 13 residues. This record comes from a study of CD8+ T cells in alopecia areata. RNA extraction was followed by reverse transcription into cDNA, which acted as the sequencing template. Repertoires were generated with immunoSEQ multiplex PCR, while TCRdb's copy carries only in-frame clones and drops some. The sample lists around 140,000 clones; about 89% were seen once. This chain connects TRBV6-6 to TRBJ1-1; a possible D gene is TRBD1 (6 bases). The receptor was isolated from a human donor with alopecia areata. The sample in question was CD8+ T cells sorted from blood, obtained at week 0. CDR3 sequence reads: CASRLGGDTEAFF. In DNA form, the CDR3 reads TGTGCCAGCAGATTAGGGGGGGACACTGAAGCTTTCTTT.